Detailed here is one T cell receptor beta chain. The data are from a study of blood T cells in healthy people across ages. Sample-barcoded 5' priming and a J-beta primer mix drove a second PCR of roughly 6 to 12 cycles. TCRdb re-called the 5' RACE reads with MiXCR, one entry per CDR3 protein. The profile shows 900,000 to 950,000 distinct CDR3 sequences, roughly 28% of them singletons. CDR1 LGHDT and CDR2 YNNKEL come from the germline V gene (reference sequence). The CDR3 has 13 amino acids. The same sample was also used in a study of T cells of mothers and their children. In that study: Some 2.7 million TCR beta reads per child versus over 9 million per mother.

The sequenced sample was blood. The rearrangement joins TRBV3-1 to TRBJ2-7; D is ambiguous. The J call may be mistaken, given a closer DNA end match to TRBJ2-4. The sequence was obtained from a woman between 40 and 55 years old in good health. The CDR3 coding sequence is TGTGCCAGCAGCCCACCAACCTCAAACATTCAGTACTTC. Translation: CASSPPTSNIQYF.